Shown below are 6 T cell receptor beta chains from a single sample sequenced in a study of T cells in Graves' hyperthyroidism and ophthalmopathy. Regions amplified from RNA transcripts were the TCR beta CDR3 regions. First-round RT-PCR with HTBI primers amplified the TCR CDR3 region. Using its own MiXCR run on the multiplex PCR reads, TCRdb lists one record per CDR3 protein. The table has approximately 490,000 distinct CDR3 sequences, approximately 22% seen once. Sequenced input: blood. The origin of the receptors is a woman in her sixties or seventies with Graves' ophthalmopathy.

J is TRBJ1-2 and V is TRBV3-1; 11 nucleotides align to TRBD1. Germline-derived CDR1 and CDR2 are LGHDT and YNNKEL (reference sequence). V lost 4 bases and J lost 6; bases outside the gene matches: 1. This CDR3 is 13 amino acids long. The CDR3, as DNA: TGTGCCAGCAGCCGGGGACAGGGGGATGGCTACACCTTC. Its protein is CASSRGQGDGYTF.

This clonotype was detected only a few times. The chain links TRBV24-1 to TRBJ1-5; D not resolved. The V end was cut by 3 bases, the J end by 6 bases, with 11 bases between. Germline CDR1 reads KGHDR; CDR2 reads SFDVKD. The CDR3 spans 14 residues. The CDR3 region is CATSDVGSGQPQHF. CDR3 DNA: TGTGCCACCAGTGATGTAGGGAGTGGTCAGCCCCAGCATTTT.

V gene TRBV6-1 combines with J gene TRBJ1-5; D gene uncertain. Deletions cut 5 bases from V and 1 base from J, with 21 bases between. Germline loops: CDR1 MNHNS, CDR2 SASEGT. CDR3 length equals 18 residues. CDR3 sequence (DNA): TGTGCCAGCAGTCTCCTCATTCCGGCGGGAGGAAGCAATCAGCCCCAGCATTTT. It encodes CASSLLIPAGGSNQPQHF.

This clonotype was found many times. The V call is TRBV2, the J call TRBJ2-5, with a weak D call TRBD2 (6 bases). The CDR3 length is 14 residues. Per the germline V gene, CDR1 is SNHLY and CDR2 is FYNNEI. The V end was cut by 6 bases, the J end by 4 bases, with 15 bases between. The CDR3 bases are TGTGCCAGCAGCGTCGGGGGAGCGGGAGAGACCCAGTACTTC. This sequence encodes CASSVGGAGETQYF.

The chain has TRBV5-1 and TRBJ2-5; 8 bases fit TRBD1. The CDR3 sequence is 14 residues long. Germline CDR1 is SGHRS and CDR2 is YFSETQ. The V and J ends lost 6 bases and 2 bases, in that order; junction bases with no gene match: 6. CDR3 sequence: CASTQGAWQETQYF. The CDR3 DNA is TGCGCCAGCACGCAGGGGGCCTGGCAAGAGACCCAGTACTTC.

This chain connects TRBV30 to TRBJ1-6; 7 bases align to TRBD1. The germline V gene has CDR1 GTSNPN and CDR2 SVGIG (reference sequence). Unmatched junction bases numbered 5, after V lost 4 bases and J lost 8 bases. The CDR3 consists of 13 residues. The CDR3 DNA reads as TGTGCCTGGACTGGACAGGAGGATTCACCCCTCCACTTT. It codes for CAWTGQEDSPLHF.